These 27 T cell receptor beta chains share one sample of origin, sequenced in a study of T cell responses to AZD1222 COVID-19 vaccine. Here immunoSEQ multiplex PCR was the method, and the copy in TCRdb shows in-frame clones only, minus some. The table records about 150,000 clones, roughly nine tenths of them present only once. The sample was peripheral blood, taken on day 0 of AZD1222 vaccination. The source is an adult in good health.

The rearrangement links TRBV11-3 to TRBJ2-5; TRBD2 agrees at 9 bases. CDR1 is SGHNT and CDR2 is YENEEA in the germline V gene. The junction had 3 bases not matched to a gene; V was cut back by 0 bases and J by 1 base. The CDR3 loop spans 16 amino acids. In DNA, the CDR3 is TGTGCCAGCAGCTTAGATAGCGGGGGAGTCCAAGAGACCCAGTACTTC. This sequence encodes CASSLDSGGVQETQYF.

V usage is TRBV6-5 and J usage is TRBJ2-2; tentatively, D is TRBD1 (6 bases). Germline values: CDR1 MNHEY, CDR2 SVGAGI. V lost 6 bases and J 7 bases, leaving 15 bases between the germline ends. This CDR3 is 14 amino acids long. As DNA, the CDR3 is TGTGCCAGCAGACACAGGGATCGGGGCGGGGAGCTGTTTTTT. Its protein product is CASRHRDRGGELFF.

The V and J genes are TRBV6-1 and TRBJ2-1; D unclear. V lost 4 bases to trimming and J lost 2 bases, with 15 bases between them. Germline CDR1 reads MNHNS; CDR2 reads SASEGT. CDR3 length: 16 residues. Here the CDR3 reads CASSGLRVPTYNEQFF. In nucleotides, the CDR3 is TGTGCCAGCAGTGGCCTTCGGGTCCCAACCTACAATGAGCAGTTCTTC.

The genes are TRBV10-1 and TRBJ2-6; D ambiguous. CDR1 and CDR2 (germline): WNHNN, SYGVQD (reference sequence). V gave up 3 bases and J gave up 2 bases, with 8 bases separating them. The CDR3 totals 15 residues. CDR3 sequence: CASSDWGTGANVLTF. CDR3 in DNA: TGCGCCAGCAGTGATTGGGGAACTGGGGCCAACGTCCTGACTTTC.

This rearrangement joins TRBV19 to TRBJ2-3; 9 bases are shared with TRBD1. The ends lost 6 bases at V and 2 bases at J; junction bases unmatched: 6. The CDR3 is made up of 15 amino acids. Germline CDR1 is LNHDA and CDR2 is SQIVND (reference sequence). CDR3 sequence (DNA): TGTGCCAGTAGGGGGGACAGGGAAAACACAGATACGCAGTATTTT. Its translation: CASRGDRENTDTQYF.

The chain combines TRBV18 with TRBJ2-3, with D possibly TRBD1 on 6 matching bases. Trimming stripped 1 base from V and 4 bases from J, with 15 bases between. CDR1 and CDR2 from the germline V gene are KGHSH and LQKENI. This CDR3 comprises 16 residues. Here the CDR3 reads CASSPQFGQGPDTQYF. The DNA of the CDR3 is TGTGCCAGCTCACCACAATTTGGGCAGGGGCCAGATACGCAGTATTTT.

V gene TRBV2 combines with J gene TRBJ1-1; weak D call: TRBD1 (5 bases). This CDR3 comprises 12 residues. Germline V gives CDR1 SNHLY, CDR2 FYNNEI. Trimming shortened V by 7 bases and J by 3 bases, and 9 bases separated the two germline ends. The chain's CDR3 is CASIDSYTEAFF. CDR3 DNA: TGTGCCAGCATAGACAGTTACACTGAAGCTTTCTTT.

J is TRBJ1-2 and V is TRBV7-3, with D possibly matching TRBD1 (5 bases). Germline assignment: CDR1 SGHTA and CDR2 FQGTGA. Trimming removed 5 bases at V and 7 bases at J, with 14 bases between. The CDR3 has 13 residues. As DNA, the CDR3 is TGTGCCAGCAGCCGAGACAGCAGTAGTGGCTACACCTTC. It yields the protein CASSRDSSSGYTF.

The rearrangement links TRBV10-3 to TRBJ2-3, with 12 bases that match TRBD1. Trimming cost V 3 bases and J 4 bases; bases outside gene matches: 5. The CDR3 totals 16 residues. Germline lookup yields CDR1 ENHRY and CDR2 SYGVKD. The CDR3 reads CAISEGTGGRADTQYF. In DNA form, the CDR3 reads TGTGCCATCAGTGAAGGGACAGGGGGCCGCGCAGATACGCAGTATTTT.

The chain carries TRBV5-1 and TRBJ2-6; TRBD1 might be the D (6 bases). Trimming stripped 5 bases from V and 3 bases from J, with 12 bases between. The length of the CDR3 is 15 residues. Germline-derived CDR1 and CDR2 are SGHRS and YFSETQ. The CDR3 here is CASSFTGSGANVLTF. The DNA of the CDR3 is TGCGCCAGCAGTTTTACAGGGAGTGGGGCCAACGTCCTGACTTTC.

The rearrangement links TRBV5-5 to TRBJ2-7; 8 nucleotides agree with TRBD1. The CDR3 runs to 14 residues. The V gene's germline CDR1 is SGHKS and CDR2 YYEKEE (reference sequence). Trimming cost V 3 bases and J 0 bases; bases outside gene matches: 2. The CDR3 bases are TGTGCCAGCAGCTGGGGACAGGCCTCCTACGAGCAGTACTTC. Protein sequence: CASSWGQASYEQYF.

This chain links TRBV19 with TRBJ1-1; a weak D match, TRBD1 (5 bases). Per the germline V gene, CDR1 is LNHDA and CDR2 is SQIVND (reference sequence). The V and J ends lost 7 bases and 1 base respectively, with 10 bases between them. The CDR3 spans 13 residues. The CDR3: CASKRQGNTEAFF. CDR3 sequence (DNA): TGTGCCAGTAAGAGGCAGGGGAACACTGAAGCTTTCTTT.

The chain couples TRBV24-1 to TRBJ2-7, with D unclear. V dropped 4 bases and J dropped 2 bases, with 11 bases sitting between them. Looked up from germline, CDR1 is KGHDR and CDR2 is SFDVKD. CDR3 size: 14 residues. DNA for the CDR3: TGTGCCACCAGTGACGGCACTGAAACCTACGAGCAGTACTTC. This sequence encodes CATSDGTETYEQYF.

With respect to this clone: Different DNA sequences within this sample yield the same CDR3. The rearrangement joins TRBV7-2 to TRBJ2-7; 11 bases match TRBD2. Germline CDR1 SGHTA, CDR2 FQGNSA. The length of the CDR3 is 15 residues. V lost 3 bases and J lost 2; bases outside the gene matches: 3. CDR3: CASSFRLAGTYEQYF. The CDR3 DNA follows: TGTGCCAGCAGCTTTCGACTAGCGGGGACCTACGAGCAGTACTTC.

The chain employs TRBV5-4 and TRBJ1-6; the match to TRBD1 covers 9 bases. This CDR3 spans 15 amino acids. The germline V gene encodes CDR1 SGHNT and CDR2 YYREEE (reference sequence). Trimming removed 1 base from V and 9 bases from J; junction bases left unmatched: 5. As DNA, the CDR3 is TGTGCCAGCAGCTTGCCACAGGGGGCCCGTTCACCCCTCCACTTT. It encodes CASSLPQGARSPLHF.

The DNA for the CDR3 is TGTGCCAGCAGTGGTGTGGGGGGATACGAGCAGTACTTC. Its protein is CASSGVGGYEQYF. This chain connects TRBV27 to TRBJ2-7; a possible D gene is TRBD2 (6 bases). Germline lookup yields CDR1 MNHEY and CDR2 SMNVEV (reference sequence). The CDR3 extends over 13 amino acids. Trimming took 5 bases from V and 4 from J, leaving 12 bases between them.

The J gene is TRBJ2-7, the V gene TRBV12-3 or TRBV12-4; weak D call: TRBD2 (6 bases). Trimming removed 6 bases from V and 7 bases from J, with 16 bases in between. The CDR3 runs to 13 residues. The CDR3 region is CASSRSAGIEQYF. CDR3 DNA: TGTGCCAGCAGCCGATCCGCGGGGATTGAGCAGTACTTC.

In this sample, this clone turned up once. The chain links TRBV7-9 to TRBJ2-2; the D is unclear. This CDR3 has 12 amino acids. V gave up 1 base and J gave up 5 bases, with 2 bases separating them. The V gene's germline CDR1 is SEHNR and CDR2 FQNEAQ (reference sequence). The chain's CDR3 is CASSLETGELFF. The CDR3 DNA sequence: TGTGCCAGCAGCTTAGAGACCGGGGAGCTGTTTTTT. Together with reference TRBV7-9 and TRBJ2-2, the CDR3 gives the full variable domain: DTGVSQNPRHKITKRGQNVTFRCDPISEHNRLYWYRQTLGQGPEFLTYFQNEAQLEKSRLLSDRFSAERPKGSFSTLEIQRTEQGDSAMYLCASSLETGELFFGEGSRLTVL.

For the CDR3, the DNA is TGTGCCAGCAGCTTTGAAGGGAGGGAGACCCAGTACTTC. Translated, it gives CASSFEGRETQYF. J is TRBJ2-5 and V is TRBV11-2, with a tentative D call TRBD2 (6 bases). This CDR3 is built from 13 residues. CDR1 and CDR2 from the germline V gene are SGHAT and FQNNGV. V was cut by 3 bases and J by 5 bases, with 10 bases left in between.

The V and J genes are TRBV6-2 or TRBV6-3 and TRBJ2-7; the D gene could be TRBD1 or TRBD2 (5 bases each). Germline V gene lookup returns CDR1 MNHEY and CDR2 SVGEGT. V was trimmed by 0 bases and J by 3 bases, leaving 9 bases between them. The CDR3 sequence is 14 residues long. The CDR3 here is CASSYSPGLYEQYF. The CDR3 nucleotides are TGTGCCAGCAGTTACTCGCCGGGGCTCTACGAGCAGTACTTC.

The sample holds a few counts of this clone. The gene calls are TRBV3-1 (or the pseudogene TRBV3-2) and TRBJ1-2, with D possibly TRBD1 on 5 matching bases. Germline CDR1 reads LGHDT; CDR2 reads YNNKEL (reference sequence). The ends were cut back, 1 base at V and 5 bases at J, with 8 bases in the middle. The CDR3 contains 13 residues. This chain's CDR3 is CASSQGTGYGYTF. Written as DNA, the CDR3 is TGTGCCAGCAGCCAAGGTACAGGTTATGGCTACACCTTC.

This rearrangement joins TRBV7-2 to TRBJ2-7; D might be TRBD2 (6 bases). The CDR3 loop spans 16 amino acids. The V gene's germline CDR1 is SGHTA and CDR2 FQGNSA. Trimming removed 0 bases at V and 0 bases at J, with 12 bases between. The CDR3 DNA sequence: TGTGCCAGCAGCTTAGCGGGAGGAAATCCCTCCTACGAGCAGTACTTC. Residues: CASSLAGGNPSYEQYF.

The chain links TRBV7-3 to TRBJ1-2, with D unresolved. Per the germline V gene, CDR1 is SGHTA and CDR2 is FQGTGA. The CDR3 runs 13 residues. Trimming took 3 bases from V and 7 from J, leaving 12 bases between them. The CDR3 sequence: CASSFSRSSGYTF. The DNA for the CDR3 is TGTGCCAGCAGCTTTTCCCGGTCGAGTGGCTACACCTTC.

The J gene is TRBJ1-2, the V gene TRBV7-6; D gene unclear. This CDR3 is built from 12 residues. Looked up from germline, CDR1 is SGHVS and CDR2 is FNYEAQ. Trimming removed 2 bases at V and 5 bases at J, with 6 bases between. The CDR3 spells CASSLLGYGYTF. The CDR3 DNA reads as TGTGCCAGCAGCTTACTCGGATATGGCTACACCTTC.

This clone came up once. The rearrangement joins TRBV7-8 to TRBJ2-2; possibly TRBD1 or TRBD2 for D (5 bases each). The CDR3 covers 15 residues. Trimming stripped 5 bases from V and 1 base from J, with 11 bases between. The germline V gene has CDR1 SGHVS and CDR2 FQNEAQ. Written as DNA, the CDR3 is TGTGCCAGCAGCCGTAATGGGGGGAACACCGGGGAGCTGTTTTTT. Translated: CASSRNGGNTGELFF.

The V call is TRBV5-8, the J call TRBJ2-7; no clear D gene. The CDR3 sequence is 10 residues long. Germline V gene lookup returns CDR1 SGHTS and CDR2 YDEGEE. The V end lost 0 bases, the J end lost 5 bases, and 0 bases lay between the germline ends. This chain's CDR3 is CASSLDEQYV. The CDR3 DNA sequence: TGTGCCAGCAGCTTGGACGAGCAGTACGTC.

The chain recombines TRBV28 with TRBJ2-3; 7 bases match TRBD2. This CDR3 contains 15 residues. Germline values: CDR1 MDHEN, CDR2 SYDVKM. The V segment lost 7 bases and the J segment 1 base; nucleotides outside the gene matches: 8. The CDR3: CASTRAGPRTDTQYF. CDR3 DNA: TGTGCCAGCACCAGAGCGGGGCCCCGCACAGATACGCAGTATTTT.